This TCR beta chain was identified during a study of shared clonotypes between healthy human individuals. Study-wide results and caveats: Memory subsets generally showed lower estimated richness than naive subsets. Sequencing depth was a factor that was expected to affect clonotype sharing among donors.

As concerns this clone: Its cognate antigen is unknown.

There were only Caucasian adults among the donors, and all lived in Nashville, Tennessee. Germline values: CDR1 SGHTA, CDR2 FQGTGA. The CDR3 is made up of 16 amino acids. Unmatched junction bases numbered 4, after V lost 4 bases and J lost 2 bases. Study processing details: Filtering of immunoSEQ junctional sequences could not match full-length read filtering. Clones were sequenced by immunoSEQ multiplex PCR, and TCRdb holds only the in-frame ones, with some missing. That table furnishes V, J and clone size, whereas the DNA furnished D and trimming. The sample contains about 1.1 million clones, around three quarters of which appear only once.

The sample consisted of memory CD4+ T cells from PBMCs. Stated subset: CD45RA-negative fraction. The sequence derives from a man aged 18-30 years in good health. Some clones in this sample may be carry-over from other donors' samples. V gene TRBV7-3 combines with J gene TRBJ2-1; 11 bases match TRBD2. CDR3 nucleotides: TGTGCCAGCAGCTACACGGGACTAGCGGCCTACAATGAGCAGTTCTTC. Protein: CASSYTGLAAYNEQFF.